Presented here are 19 T cell receptor beta chains from one specimen sequenced in a study of cytomegalovirus exposure and HLA in healthy donors. Profiled with immunoSEQ multiplex PCR; TCRdb holds only in-frame clones, not every one. Of around 250,000 clones listed, roughly 87% are singletons. The specimen sequenced was PBMCs. The source of these receptors is a young woman in good health and CMV-seronegative.

The CDR3 coding sequence is TGTGCCAGCAGCTGGGGGCTAGCGTCATACAATGAGCAGTTCTTC. Its translation is CASSWGLASYNEQFF. The chain has TRBV7-7 and TRBJ2-1; D assignment may be TRBD1 or TRBD2 (6 bases each). V lost 4 bases and J lost 4, with 14 bases in between. This CDR3 has 15 amino acids. Germline CDR1 is SSHAT and CDR2 is FNYEAQ (reference sequence).

The chain has TRBV27 and TRBJ2-7; 7 bases agree with TRBD2. From germline, CDR1 is MNHEY and CDR2 SMNVEV (reference sequence). This CDR3 spans 14 amino acids. V lost 7 bases and J lost 2; bases outside the gene matches: 8. CDR3 in amino acids: CASTPSSGPYEQYF. The CDR3, as DNA: TGTGCCAGCACGCCATCTAGCGGACCCTACGAGCAGTACTTC.

V gene TRBV7-7 combines with J gene TRBJ2-1, with 13 bases that match TRBD2. The trim removed 4 bases at V and 11 bases at J, leaving 2 bases unmatched. This CDR3 contains 13 residues. The germline V gene encodes CDR1 SSHAT and CDR2 FNYEAQ (reference sequence). The CDR3 loop is CASSSGLAGKQFF. The CDR3 DNA reads as TGTGCCAGCAGCTCGGGACTAGCGGGAAAGCAGTTCTTC.

This clone appeared once. The chain employs TRBV15 and TRBJ2-7; D may be TRBD2 (6 bases). Per the germline V gene, CDR1 is LNHNV and CDR2 is YYDKDF (reference sequence). V dropped 3 bases and J dropped 6 bases, with 15 bases sitting between them. There are 14 residues in the CDR3. The CDR3 is CATSSPGLLGEQYF. CDR3 sequence (DNA): TGTGCCACCAGCAGCCCGGGACTCCTGGGCGAGCAGTACTTC.

The genes are TRBV30 and TRBJ1-1, with a tentative D call TRBD1 (5 bases). Germline values: CDR1 GTSNPN, CDR2 SVGIG (reference sequence). The CDR3 consists of 13 residues. The germline V and J ends were trimmed by 0 bases and 4 bases, with 9 bases remaining between them. CDR3 in amino acids: CAWSVGGGTEAFF. In DNA, the CDR3 is TGTGCCTGGAGTGTGGGGGGGGGCACTGAAGCTTTCTTT.

The V call is TRBV5-1, the J call TRBJ1-5, with unresolved D. The CDR3 has 15 residues. V lost 0 bases and J lost 1, with 8 bases in between. CDR1 is SGHRS, CDR2 YFSETQ, per germline. CDR3 DNA sequence: TGCGCCAGCAGCTTGGCCGGAGGGAGCAATCAGCCCCAGCATTTT. Translated: CASSLAGGSNQPQHF.

The V gene is TRBV4-1, the J gene TRBJ2-7; perhaps TRBD1 as D (5 bases). CDR1 is MGHRA, CDR2 YSYEKL, per germline. V was pared by 4 bases and J by 6 bases, with 19 bases between. The CDR3 consists of 15 residues. The CDR3 sequence: CASSPGLPRRGEQYF. The CDR3 nucleotides read TGCGCCAGCAGCCCCGGCCTGCCCCGTAGGGGCGAGCAGTACTTC.

The chain recombines TRBV12-5 with TRBJ2-7, with D maybe TRBD2 (7 bases). The germline V gene encodes CDR1 LGHNT and CDR2 FRNRAP. This CDR3 is built from 12 residues. With 0 bases removed from V and 12 bases from J, the gap between germline ends came to 12 bases. The CDR3: CASGLVTGGPYF. As DNA, the CDR3 is TGTGCTAGTGGTTTGGTGACGGGGGGCCCGTACTTC. The variable domain in full, with the rest retrieved from reference TRBV12-5 and TRBJ2-7, is DARVTQTPRHKVTEMGQEVTMRCQPILGHNTVFWYRQTMMQGLELLAYFRNRAPLDDSGMPKDRFSAEMPDATLATLKIQPSEPRDSAVYFCASGLVTGGPYFGPGTRLTVT.

DNA for the CDR3: TGTGCCAGCAGCTTAGCAAGGGGGGCCGGGGAGCTGTTTTTT. Protein sequence: CASSLARGAGELFF. The chain has TRBV7-6 and TRBJ2-2, with D possibly being TRBD1 or TRBD2 (6 bases each). The CDR3 length is 14 residues. V lost 0 bases and J 6 bases, leaving 8 bases between the germline ends. Germline V CDR1 and CDR2: SGHVS, FNYEAQ.

The chain has TRBV4-1 and TRBJ1-4, with TRBD1 as a possible D gene (5 bases). CDR1 and CDR2 (germline): MGHRA, YSYEKL. The CDR3 covers 15 residues. Trimming pared 3 bases from V and 7 bases from J, leaving 15 bases between. CDR3 bases: TGCGCCAGCAGCCAGGACCGGGACCTAAGTGAAAAACTGTTTTTT. The encoded protein is CASSQDRDLSEKLFF.

The CDR3, as DNA: TGCGCCAGCAGCTTGGGGACAGGACTTTACGAGCAGTACTTC. The encoded protein is CASSLGTGLYEQYF. The chain links TRBV5-1 to TRBJ2-7; 7 bases match TRBD1. Germline lookup yields CDR1 SGHRS and CDR2 YFSETQ. This CDR3 is 14 amino acids long. The trim removed 0 bases at V and 4 bases at J, leaving 4 bases unmatched.

The rearrangement links TRBV11-2 to TRBJ2-2, with 9 nucleotides matching TRBD1. The CDR3 is 16 residues long. J lost 7 bases, V lost 2 bases, and 8 bases had no gene match. CDR1 and CDR2 from the germline V gene are SGHAT and FQNNGV. CDR3 DNA sequence: TGTGCCAGCAGCTTAATTACAGGGGGCGAGGGCGGGGAGCTGTTTTTT. This gives the protein CASSLITGGEGGELFF.

J is TRBJ2-2 and V is TRBV2; 7 nucleotides agree with TRBD2. V shed 3 bases, J shed 4 bases, and the junction held 8 bases outside the gene matches. This CDR3 has 16 residues. Germline CDR1 SNHLY, CDR2 FYNNEI. The CDR3 nucleotides are TGTGCCAGCAGTGAGGGGGGGACGACTCTCACCGGGGAGCTGTTTTTT. It translates to CASSEGGTTLTGELFF.

V is TRBV6-4 and J is TRBJ2-7, with 7 bases identical to TRBD2. Germline CDR1 and CDR2: MRHNA and SNTAGT. The trim removed 3 bases at V and 1 base at J, leaving 15 bases unmatched. This CDR3 comprises 18 residues. CDR3 coding DNA: TGTGCCAGCAGTGAGAAAGGTCCCCGTAGGACTAGATCCTACGAGCAGTACTTC. It is translated as CASSEKGPRRTRSYEQYF.

The J gene is TRBJ2-7, the V gene TRBV28; TRBD2 matches at 8 bases. With V trimmed by 6 bases and J by 3 bases, 7 bases remained unmatched. CDR1 and CDR2 from the germline V gene are MDHEN and SYDVKM. This CDR3 contains 14 residues. CDR3 DNA: TGTGCCAGCAGCTTCAGCGGGAGCAGCTACGAGCAGTACTTC. This codes for CASSFSGSSYEQYF.

The chain carries TRBV27 and TRBJ2-2; 12 bases map to TRBD2. Germline V gene data show CDR1 as MNHEY and CDR2 as SMNVEV (reference sequence). The J segment lost 6 bases and the V segment lost 3 bases, leaving 11 bases of the junction unmatched. The CDR3 covers 18 residues. The CDR3 coding sequence is TGTGCCAGCAGTTTCCAAGGAAGACTAGCGGGAGTACCCGGGGAGCTGTTTTTT. This sequence encodes CASSFQGRLAGVPGELFF.

CDR3 protein: CASSGGLLETQYF. CDR3 nucleotides: TGCGCCAGCAGCGGGGGACTATTGGAGACCCAGTACTTC. The V gene is TRBV4-1, the J gene TRBJ2-5; 7 bases map to TRBD2. V lost 5 bases, J lost 5 bases, and 5 bases stayed unmatched. Per germline, CDR1 MGHRA and CDR2 YSYEKL. CDR3 length equals 13 residues.

The V call is TRBV5-1, the J call TRBJ2-7, with D maybe TRBD2 (5 bases). This CDR3 region has 15 residues. Germline V gene data show CDR1 as SGHRS and CDR2 as YFSETQ. Trimming left V 0 bases short and J 2 bases short, with 12 bases between. CDR3 residues: CASSLELARAYEQYF. The CDR3 DNA reads as TGCGCCAGCAGCTTGGAGCTAGCACGGGCCTACGAGCAGTACTTC.

This rearrangement joins TRBV21-1 to TRBJ2-5; the table's TRBD2 call for D was not verified on the DNA. TRBV21-1 is given as a pseudogene. The CDR3 runs to 13 residues. The CDR3 region is CASSKVAEETQYF. The CDR3 DNA reads TGTGCCAGCAGCAAAGTGGCGGAAGAGACCCAGTACTTC.